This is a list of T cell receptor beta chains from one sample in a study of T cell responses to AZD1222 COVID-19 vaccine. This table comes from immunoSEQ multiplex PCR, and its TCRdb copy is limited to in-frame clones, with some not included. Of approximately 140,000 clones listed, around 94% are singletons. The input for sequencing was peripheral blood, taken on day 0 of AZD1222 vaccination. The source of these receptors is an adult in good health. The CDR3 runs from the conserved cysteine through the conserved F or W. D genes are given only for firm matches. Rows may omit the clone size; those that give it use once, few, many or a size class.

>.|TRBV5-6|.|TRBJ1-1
CASSEGEQRLKDTEAFF
TGTGCCAGCAGCGAGGGGGAACAGAGATTGAAAGATACTGAAGCTTTCTTT
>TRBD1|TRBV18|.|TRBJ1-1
CASSSTGGYTEAFF
TGTGCCAGCTCATCGACAGGGGGATACACTGAAGCTTTCTTT
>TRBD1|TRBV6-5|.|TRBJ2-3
CASRKDRAGADTQYF
TGTGCCAGCAGGAAGGACAGGGCTGGGGCAGATACGCAGTATTTT
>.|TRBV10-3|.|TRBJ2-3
CAISVQATTDTQYF
TGTGCCATCAGTGTGCAGGCGACCACAGATACGCAGTATTTT
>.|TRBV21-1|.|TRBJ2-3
CASSNLGLAGDTQYF
TGTGCCAGCAGCAACCTGGGCCTAGCGGGAGATACGCAGTATTTT
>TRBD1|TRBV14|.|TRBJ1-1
CASSQTGGVNTEAFF
TGTGCCAGCAGCCAGACAGGGGGAGTGAACACTGAAGCTTTCTTT
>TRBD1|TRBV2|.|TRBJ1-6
CASSLQGAYNSPLHF
TGTGCCAGCAGTCTACAGGGGGCATATAATTCACCCCTCCACTTT
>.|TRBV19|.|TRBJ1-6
CASGGHQDRTPLHF
TGTGCCAGTGGCGGCCATCAGGATCGGACACCCCTCCACTTT
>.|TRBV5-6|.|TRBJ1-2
CASSLAGDPGNYGYTF
TGTGCCAGCAGCTTGGCCGGGGACCCCGGGAACTATGGCTACACCTTC
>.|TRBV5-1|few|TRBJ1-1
CASSFEGRTEAFF
TGCGCCAGCAGCTTTGAAGGGAGGACTGAAGCTTTCTTT
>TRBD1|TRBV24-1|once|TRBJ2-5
CATSDGTGMYETQYF
TGTGCCACCAGTGATGGGACAGGGATGTACGAGACCCAGTACTTC
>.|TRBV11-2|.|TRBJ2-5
CASSLNGIALETQYF
TGTGCCAGCAGCTTAAACGGGATAGCACTAGAGACCCAGTACTTC
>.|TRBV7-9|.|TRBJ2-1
CASSYRATYNEQFF
TGTGCCAGCAGCTACCGGGCCACTTACAATGAGCAGTTCTTC
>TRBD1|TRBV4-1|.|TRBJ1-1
CASSQTTGGTEAFF
TGCGCCAGCAGCCAAACGACAGGGGGCACTGAAGCTTTCTTT
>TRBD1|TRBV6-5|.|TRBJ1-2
CASSYTGTGANYGYTF
TGTGCCAGCAGTTACACGGGGACAGGGGCGAACTATGGCTACACCTTC
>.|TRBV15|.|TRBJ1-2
CATSRGAANYGYTF
TGTGCCACCAGCAGAGGGGCCGCTAACTATGGCTACACCTTC
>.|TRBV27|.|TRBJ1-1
CASSEIGTEAFF
TGTGCCAGCAGTGAGATAGGCACTGAAGCTTTCTTT
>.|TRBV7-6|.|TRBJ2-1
CASSLPGIYNEQFF
TGTGCCAGCAGCTTACCCGGGATTTACAATGAGCAGTTCTTC
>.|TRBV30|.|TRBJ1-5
CAWGLSTGQPQHF
TGTGCCTGGGGACTATCAACGGGTCAGCCCCAGCATTTT
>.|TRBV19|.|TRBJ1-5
CASSPGFNQPQHF
TGTGCCAGTAGTCCAGGGTTTAATCAGCCCCAGCATTTT
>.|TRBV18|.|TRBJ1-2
CASSPGVYGYTF
TGTGCCAGCTCACCGGGCGTCTATGGCTACACCTTC
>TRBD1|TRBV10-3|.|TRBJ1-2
CAISDEGTGGVGGYTF
TGTGCCATCAGTGACGAAGGGACAGGGGGCGTGGGCGGCTACACCTTC
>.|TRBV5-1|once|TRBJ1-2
CASSQAAGDWGYTF
TGCGCCAGCAGTCAAGCCGCAGGGGATTGGGGCTACACCTTC
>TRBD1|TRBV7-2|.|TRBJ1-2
CASSSRQGGNYGYTF
TGTGCCAGCAGCTCCCGACAGGGAGGTAACTATGGCTACACCTTC
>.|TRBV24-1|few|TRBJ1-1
CATNLLSGEGNTEAFF
TGTGCCACCAACCTCCTCTCCGGGGAGGGAAACACTGAAGCTTTCTTT
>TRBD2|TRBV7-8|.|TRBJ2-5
CASSLEYQREGRGETQYF
TGTGCCAGCAGCTTAGAATACCAGCGGGAGGGCCGGGGGGAGACCCAGTACTTC
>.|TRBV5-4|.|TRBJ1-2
CASSFPSRNNYGYTF
TGTGCCAGCAGCTTCCCCAGTAGGAACAACTATGGCTACACCTTC